Presented here are 21 T cell receptor beta chains from one specimen sequenced in a study of CD8+ T cells in alopecia areata. Investigators isolated RNA and reverse transcribed it into cDNA to act as the sequencing template. The method was immunoSEQ multiplex PCR; TCRdb's version includes in-frame clones alone and lacks a portion of them. Of around 29,000 clones in the sample, about three quarters were seen once. The sample consisted of NKG2D-low CD8+ T cells sorted from blood. The receptor source for this set is a human donor with alopecia areata.

The V call is TRBV5-1, the J call TRBJ2-2; D gene ambiguous. Trimming shortened V by 0 bases and J by 3 bases, and 6 bases separated the two germline ends. Germline CDR1 is SGHRS and CDR2 is YFSETQ. The CDR3 covers 14 residues. The CDR3 here is CASSLDTYTGELFF. CDR3 bases: TGCGCCAGCAGCTTGGACACCTACACCGGGGAGCTGTTTTTT.

V usage is TRBV29-1 and J usage is TRBJ1-4, with TRBD1 matching 8 bases. Germline trimming cut 0 bases from V and 15 bases from J; bases unmatched to any gene: 3. The CDR3 contains 11 residues. The germline V gene encodes CDR1 SQVTM and CDR2 ANQGSEA. Here the CDR3 reads CSVEDGTGVFF. The CDR3 DNA follows: TGCAGCGTTGAAGACGGGACAGGAGTGTTTTTT.

This clone has just a few counts. The V call is TRBV28, the J call TRBJ2-5; D not certain. The CDR3 is made up of 11 amino acids. Germline V gene sequence: CDR1 MDHEN, CDR2 SYDVKM. With 6 bases removed from V and 5 bases from J, the gap between germline ends came to 7 bases. DNA of the CDR3: TGTGCCAGCAGCTCAGTGGAGACCCAGTACTTC. Amino acids: CASSSVETQYF.

The chain links TRBV14 to TRBJ1-2; D unresolved. CDR1 is SGHDN, CDR2 FVKESK, per germline. CDR3 length equals 13 residues. Trimming stripped 3 bases from V and 7 bases from J, with 12 bases between. CDR3: CASSHRLLGGYTF. The CDR3, as DNA: TGTGCCAGCAGCCACAGACTTCTAGGTGGCTACACCTTC. Full variable domain (remainder filled in from reference TRBV14 and TRBJ1-2): EAGVTQFPSHSVIEKGQTVTLRCDPISGHDNLYWYRRVMGKEIKFLLHFVKESKQDESGMPNNRFLAERTGGTYSTLKVQPAELEDSGVYFCASSHRLLGGYTFGSGTRLTVV.

V gene TRBV5-6 combines with J gene TRBJ2-1; 10 nucleotides agree with TRBD2. There are 16 residues in the CDR3. Germline CDR1 reads SGHDT; CDR2 reads YYEEEE. With 4 bases clipped from V and 8 bases from J, the junction kept 12 bases outside the gene matches. For the CDR3, the DNA is TGTGCCAGCAGCCATAGGACTAGCGGAATATGGGATGAGCAGTTCTTC. Translation: CASSHRTSGIWDEQFF.

V gene TRBV4-2 combines with J gene TRBJ2-7; TRBD2 matches 9 bases. After removal of 4 bases from V and 5 bases from J, the junction contained 6 bases not matched to a gene. Germline V gene lookup returns CDR1 LGHNA and CDR2 YNFKEQ. The CDR3 spans 14 residues. The CDR3 protein is CASSPTGLADEQYF. CDR3 DNA: TGTGCCAGCAGCCCCACGGGACTAGCAGACGAGCAGTACTTC.

This chain links TRBV30 with TRBJ2-1; TRBD2 might be the D (6 bases). Per germline, CDR1 GTSNPN and CDR2 SVGIG (reference sequence). There are 13 residues in the CDR3. V shed 3 bases and J shed 9 bases, with 15 bases lying between them. Here the CDR3 DNA reads TGTGCCTGGAGGTATGGAGGGAAAGGTGAGCAGTTCTTC. It translates to CAWRYGGKGEQFF. The full variable domain, completed using reference TRBV30 and TRBJ2-1, is SQTIHQWPATLVQPVGSPLSLECTVEGTSNPNLYWYRQAAGRGLQLLFYSVGIGQISSEVPQNLSASRPQDRQFILSSKKLLLSDSGFYLCAWRYGGKGEQFFGPGTRLTVL.

The chain links TRBV29-1 to TRBJ2-3, with 8 bases matching TRBD1. This CDR3 spans 19 amino acids. CDR1 and CDR2 from the germline V gene are SQVTM and ANQGSEA. Trimming at V came to 5 bases and at J to 4 bases, leaving 23 bases not matched to a gene. The CDR3 nucleotides are TGCAGCGTTACCTCCTCGCTGGCCTGGACAGGGTCGTTTCCAGATACGCAGTATTTT. This codes for CSVTSSLAWTGSFPDTQYF.

The chain couples TRBV29-1 to TRBJ2-1, with D maybe TRBD1 (6 bases). CDR1 is SQVTM and CDR2 is ANQGSEA in the germline V gene. V was pared by 4 bases and J by 9 bases, with 19 bases between. The length of the CDR3 is 14 residues. CDR3 residues: CSVGQRSRTAEQFF. The CDR3 DNA is TGCAGCGTTGGACAACGTAGTAGGACAGCTGAGCAGTTCTTC.

The CDR3, as DNA: TGTGCCAGCCTGCCCACCATGAATGAAAAACTGTTTTTT. This translates into CASLPTMNEKLFF. V is TRBV2 and J is TRBJ1-4; D unclear. Trimming took 8 bases from V and 5 from J, leaving 12 bases between them. The germline V gene encodes CDR1 SNHLY and CDR2 FYNNEI. The CDR3 totals 13 residues.

The CDR3 protein is CAISESQVGGTDTQYF. The CDR3, as DNA: TGTGCCATCAGTGAGTCGCAGGTCGGGGGCACAGATACGCAGTATTTT. The J gene is TRBJ2-3, the V gene TRBV10-3, with D possibly being TRBD2 (5 bases). Trimming removed 0 bases at V and 1 base at J, with 11 bases between. Germline V lookup: CDR1 ENHRY, CDR2 SYGVKD. This CDR3 contains 16 residues.

The chain employs TRBV29-1 and TRBJ2-1; 7 positions match TRBD2. Germline V lookup: CDR1 SQVTM, CDR2 ANQGSEA. The CDR3 has 14 residues. Trimming cost V 2 bases and J 8 bases; bases outside gene matches: 9. CDR3 region: CSVEFGGSGYEQFF. CDR3 in DNA: TGCAGCGTTGAATTCGGCGGGAGTGGGTATGAGCAGTTCTTC.

In its sample, this clone is large. The chain recombines TRBV6-4 with TRBJ2-3, with D hard to call. The CDR3 is made up of 15 amino acids. Germline CDR1 and CDR2: MRHNA and SNTAGT. The V and J ends lost 3 bases and 0 bases respectively, with 10 bases between them. CDR3 coding DNA: TGTGCCAGCAGTGATAGTGAGACGAGCACAGATACGCAGTATTTT. It yields the protein CASSDSETSTDTQYF.

This chain uses TRBV6-5 with TRBJ1-1; D unresolved. Germline CDR1 MNHEY, CDR2 SVGAGI. The CDR3 runs 14 residues. Trimming took 2 bases from V and 2 from J, leaving 9 bases between them. CDR3 sequence reads: CASSYNILNTEAFF. For the CDR3, the DNA is TGTGCCAGCAGTTACAACATTTTAAACACTGAAGCTTTCTTT.

The rearrangement joins TRBV2 to TRBJ2-1; D gene ambiguous. The germline CDR1 and CDR2 sequences are SNHLY and FYNNEI. CDR3 length: 14 residues. V lost 8 bases and J 0 bases, leaving 11 bases between the germline ends. The CDR3 region is CASSGFVSYNEQFF. The DNA of the CDR3 is TGTGCCAGCTCAGGCTTCGTCTCCTACAATGAGCAGTTCTTC.

CDR3 amino acids: CASSSVGAGLGEKLFF. The DNA for the CDR3 is TGTGCCAGCAGCTCGGTCGGGGCAGGCCTTGGGGAAAAACTGTTTTTT. The chain combines TRBV7-9 with TRBJ1-4; D may be TRBD1 (5 bases). Trimming left V 4 bases short and J 8 bases short, with 20 bases between. The CDR3 runs to 16 residues. The germline V gene has CDR1 SEHNR and CDR2 FQNEAQ (reference sequence). Drawing the rest from reference TRBV7-9 and TRBJ1-4, the complete variable domain is DTGVSQNPRHKITKRGQNVTFRCDPISEHNRLYWYRQTLGQGPEFLTYFQNEAQLEKSRLLSDRFSAERPKGSFSTLEIQRTEQGDSAMYLCASSSVGAGLGEKLFFGSGTQLSVL.

This chain joins TRBV29-1 and TRBJ2-7; D is possibly TRBD1 (6 bases). Germline V lookup: CDR1 SQVTM, CDR2 ANQGSEA. The CDR3 runs to 14 residues. V lost 7 bases and J lost 0, with 16 bases in between. As DNA, the CDR3 is TGCAGCGGAGTATCCGGGACAAACTCCTACGAGCAGTACTTC. Residues: CSGVSGTNSYEQYF.

This clone counts as medium-sized. Other nucleotide sequences in the sample specify the same CDR3. The CDR3 region is CASSFQASYEQYF. CDR3 coding DNA: TGCGCCAGCAGCTTTCAGGCGTCCTACGAGCAGTACTTC. The genes are TRBV5-1 and TRBJ2-7; D not certain. CDR1 is SGHRS and CDR2 is YFSETQ in the germline V gene. V gave up 2 bases and J gave up 1 base, with 7 bases separating them. CDR3 length: 13 residues.

The V gene is TRBV29-1, the J gene TRBJ2-1; D remains unclear. The CDR3 is made up of 12 amino acids. Trimming shortened V by 3 bases and J by 3 bases, and 6 bases separated the two germline ends. Germline CDR1 SQVTM, CDR2 ANQGSEA. Here the CDR3 DNA reads TGCAGCGTTGATTCCAGCTACAATGAGCAGTTCTTC. Protein sequence: CSVDSSYNEQFF.

The V call is TRBV30, the J call TRBJ2-7, with 8 nucleotides matching TRBD1. Looked up from germline, CDR1 is GTSNPN and CDR2 is SVGIG (reference sequence). CDR3 length equals 14 residues. J lost 5 bases, V lost 0 bases, and 6 bases had no gene match. This CDR3 is CAWSVGTGGNEQYF. The CDR3 nucleotides read TGTGCCTGGAGTGTAGGTACAGGGGGGAACGAGCAGTACTTC.

J is TRBJ2-5 and V is TRBV7-9; 11 bases agree with TRBD1. The CDR3 loop spans 16 amino acids. Germline V gene sequence: CDR1 SEHNR, CDR2 FQNEAQ (reference sequence). V trimming: 2 bases; J trimming: 5 bases; junction bases outside the gene matches: 7. The DNA for the CDR3 is TGTGCCAGCAGCTTACTTGGACAGGGGGCCACGGAGACCCAGTACTTC. Translating it yields CASSLLGQGATETQYF.